The next 13 T cell receptor beta chains were all read from a single sample in a study of T cell changes during pregnancy in multiple sclerosis. Method: immunoSEQ multiplex PCR; TCRdb's copy keeps in-frame clones and lacks some. In the table there are some 60,000 clones, around 91% of which are singletons. The input for sequencing was peripheral blood, taken after pregnancy. The receptors were gathered from a female donor with multiple sclerosis, enrolled in a pregnancy study.

The gene calls are TRBV7-2 and TRBJ2-7; 16 nucleotides agree with TRBD2. CDR3 length: 19 residues. Germline V gene data show CDR1 as SGHTA and CDR2 as FQGNSA. Trimming took 5 bases from V and 1 from J; bases not matched to a gene: 11. CDR3 amino acids: CASSPGTSGRAGPSYEQYF. For the CDR3, the DNA is TGTGCCAGCAGCCCCGGGACTAGCGGGAGGGCAGGTCCATCCTACGAGCAGTACTTC.

V gene TRBV2 combines with J gene TRBJ2-6; 7 bases agree with TRBD1. This CDR3 comprises 16 residues. The trim removed 7 bases at V and 0 bases at J, leaving 6 bases unmatched. Germline CDR1 SNHLY, CDR2 FYNNEI. In nucleotides, the CDR3 is TGTGCCAGCACTGGACAGGTCCACTCTGGGGCCAACGTCCTGACTTTC. It codes for CASTGQVHSGANVLTF.

The CDR3 coding sequence is TGCGCCAGCAGCGCACAGCCGGGACAGCTACCCTACGAGCAGTACTTC. Protein sequence: CASSAQPGQLPYEQYF. The chain uses TRBV5-1 and TRBJ2-7, with TRBD1 identical over 7 bases. The CDR3 has 16 residues. Germline values: CDR1 SGHRS, CDR2 YFSETQ. V was pared by 4 bases and J by 2 bases, with 12 bases of the junction left unmatched.

The J gene is TRBJ1-4, the V gene TRBV30; D is unclear. CDR1 and CDR2 (germline): GTSNPN, SVGIG (reference sequence). The CDR3 contains 14 residues. V lost 3 bases to trimming and J lost 6 bases, with 14 bases between them. The CDR3 nucleotides read TGTGCCTGGAGCTCGGGATTGTCGGATGAAAAACTGTTTTTT. Its protein product is CAWSSGLSDEKLFF.

The J gene is TRBJ1-1, the V gene TRBV9, with unresolved D. The CDR3 consists of 18 residues. CDR1 and CDR2 (germline): SGDLS, YYNGEE. Deletions cut 0 bases from V and 3 bases from J, with 21 bases between. The CDR3 nucleotides read TGTGCCAGCAGCGTAGAAGAGTCGGGGTGGAGCGGGGACACTGAAGCTTTCTTT. Protein: CASSVEESGWSGDTEAFF.

The chain carries TRBV7-9 and TRBJ1-1; D ambiguous. The CDR3 covers 14 residues. Germline CDR1 SEHNR, CDR2 FQNEAQ (reference sequence). Trimming removed 3 bases from V and 0 bases from J, with 8 bases in between. CDR3 DNA: TGTGCCAGCAGCTTGGTACACCTGAACACTGAAGCTTTCTTT. As protein: CASSLVHLNTEAFF.

The chain is built from TRBV13 and TRBJ2-1; 10 nucleotides line up with TRBD1. The CDR3 is 16 amino acids. With 4 bases clipped from V and 6 bases from J, the junction kept 9 bases outside the gene matches. Per germline, CDR1 PRHDT and CDR2 FYEKMQ (reference sequence). DNA for the CDR3: TGTGCCAGCAGCTCGGTCCGGGACAGGGGTTCCAATGAGCAGTTCTTC. The encoded protein is CASSSVRDRGSNEQFF.

The CDR3 DNA follows: TGTGCCAGCAGACGATGGACAGGGCTGGATACGCAGTATTTT. It is translated as CASRRWTGLDTQYF. The chain couples TRBV13 to TRBJ2-3; TRBD1 matches 8 bases. Germline lookup yields CDR1 PRHDT and CDR2 FYEKMQ (reference sequence). The CDR3 is 14 residues long. V lost 6 bases and J lost 6; bases outside the gene matches: 8.

The genes are TRBV28 and TRBJ2-7, with D maybe TRBD2 (7 bases). The CDR3 extends over 15 amino acids. Germline assignment: CDR1 MDHEN and CDR2 SYDVKM. The V end lost 5 bases, the J end lost 2 bases, and 16 bases lay between the germline ends. Written as DNA, the CDR3 is TGTGCCAGCAGTCTACAGGGAGGGACCACCTACGAGCAGTACTTC. Its translation: CASSLQGGTTYEQYF.

The chain employs TRBV6-6 and TRBJ1-6, with a possible D match to TRBD1 (5 bases). The V gene's germline CDR1 is MNHNY and CDR2 SVGAGI (reference sequence). V lost 4 bases to trimming and J lost 0 bases, with 10 bases between them. The CDR3 totals 16 residues. CDR3: CASSSRGDSYNSPLHF. The CDR3 nucleotides read TGTGCCAGCAGTTCTAGGGGTGACTCCTATAATTCACCCCTCCACTTT.

The chain recombines TRBV5-1 with TRBJ2-7, with D perhaps matching TRBD1 (6 bases). The CDR3 has 13 amino acids. Germline V CDR1 and CDR2: SGHRS, YFSETQ. The V gene lost 4 bases and the J gene lost 5 bases, with 13 bases spanning the gap. This CDR3 is CASSKGDRDEQYF. The CDR3 nucleotides read TGCGCCAGCAGCAAGGGGGATAGAGACGAGCAGTACTTC.

The chain employs TRBV7-6 and TRBJ1-3; weak D call: TRBD1 (5 bases). Germline-derived CDR1 and CDR2 are SGHVS and FNYEAQ. Trimming removed 0 bases from V and 5 bases from J, with 11 bases in between. This CDR3 region has 15 residues. CDR3 coding DNA: TGTGCCAGCAGCTTAGCGGGAAGGGGAAGAAACACCATATATTTT. Its translation: CASSLAGRGRNTIYF.

This clone was observed a handful of times. The V call is TRBV14, the J call TRBJ2-1; possibly TRBD2 for D (5 bases). Germline V gene sequence: CDR1 SGHDN, CDR2 FVKESK. CDR3 length: 18 residues. V lost 4 bases and J 7 bases, leaving 26 bases between the germline ends. Written as DNA, the CDR3 is TGTGCCAGCAGCCGACGGGGTATTCGCCTAGCTCTAATAAATGAGCAGTTCTTC. It specifies CASSRRGIRLALINEQFF.